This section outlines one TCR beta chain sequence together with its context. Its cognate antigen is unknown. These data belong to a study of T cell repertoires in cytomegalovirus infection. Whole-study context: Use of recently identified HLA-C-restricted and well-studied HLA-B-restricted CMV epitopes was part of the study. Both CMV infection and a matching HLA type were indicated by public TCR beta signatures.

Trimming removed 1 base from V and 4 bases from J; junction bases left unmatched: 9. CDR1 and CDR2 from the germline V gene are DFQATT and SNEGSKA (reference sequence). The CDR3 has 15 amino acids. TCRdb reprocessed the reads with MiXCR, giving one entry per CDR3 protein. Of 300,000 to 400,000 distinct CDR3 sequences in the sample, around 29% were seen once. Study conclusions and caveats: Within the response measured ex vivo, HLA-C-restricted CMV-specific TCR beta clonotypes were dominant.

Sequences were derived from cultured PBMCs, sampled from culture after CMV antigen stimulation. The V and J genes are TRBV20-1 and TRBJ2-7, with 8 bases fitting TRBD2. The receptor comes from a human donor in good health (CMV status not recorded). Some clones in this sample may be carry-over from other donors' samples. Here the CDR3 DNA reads TGCAGTGCTAGAGGGGGAGCGGGGGCCTCTTACGAGCAGTACTTC. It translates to CSARGGAGASYEQYF.